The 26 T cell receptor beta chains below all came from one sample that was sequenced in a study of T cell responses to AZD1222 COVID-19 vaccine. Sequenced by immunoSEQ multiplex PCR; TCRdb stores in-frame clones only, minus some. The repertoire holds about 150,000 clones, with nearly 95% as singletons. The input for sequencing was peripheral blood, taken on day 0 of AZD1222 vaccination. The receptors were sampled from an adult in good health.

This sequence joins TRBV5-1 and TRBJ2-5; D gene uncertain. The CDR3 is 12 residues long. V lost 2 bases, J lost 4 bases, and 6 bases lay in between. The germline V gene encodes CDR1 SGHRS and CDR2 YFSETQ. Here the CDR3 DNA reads TGCGCCAGCAGCTTTAACGGAGAGACCCAGTACTTC. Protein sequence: CASSFNGETQYF.

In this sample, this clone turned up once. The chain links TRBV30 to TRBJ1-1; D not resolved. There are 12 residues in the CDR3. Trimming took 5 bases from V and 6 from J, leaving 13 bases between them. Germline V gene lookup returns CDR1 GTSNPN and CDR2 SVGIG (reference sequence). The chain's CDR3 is CAWARTSPEAFF. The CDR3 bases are TGTGCCTGGGCCCGCACGAGCCCTGAAGCTTTCTTT.

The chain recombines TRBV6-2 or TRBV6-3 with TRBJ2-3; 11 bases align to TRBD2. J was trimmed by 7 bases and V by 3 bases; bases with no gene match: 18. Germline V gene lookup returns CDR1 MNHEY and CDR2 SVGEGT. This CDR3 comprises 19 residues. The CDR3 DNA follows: TGTGCCAGCAGTTATTCCCGGAGAAAGATAGCGGGGGGGCCGAATACGCAGTATTTT. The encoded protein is CASSYSRRKIAGGPNTQYF.

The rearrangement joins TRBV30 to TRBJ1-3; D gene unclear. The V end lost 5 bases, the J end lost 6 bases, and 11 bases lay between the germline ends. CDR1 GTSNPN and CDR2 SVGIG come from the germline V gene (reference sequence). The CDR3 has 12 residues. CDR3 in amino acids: CAWAGSANTIYF. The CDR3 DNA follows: TGTGCCTGGGCGGGCTCGGCAAACACCATATATTTT.

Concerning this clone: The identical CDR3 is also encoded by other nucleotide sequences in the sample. The CDR3 reads CASSRQGSYGYTF. CDR3 DNA sequence: TGTGCCAGCAGCCGTCAGGGGAGTTATGGCTACACCTTC. The genes are TRBV3-1 (or the pseudogene TRBV3-2) and TRBJ1-2, with D possibly being TRBD1 (6 bases). V was cut by 4 bases and J by 5 bases, with 11 bases left in between. This CDR3 spans 13 amino acids. The V gene's germline CDR1 is LGHDT and CDR2 YNNKEL (reference sequence).

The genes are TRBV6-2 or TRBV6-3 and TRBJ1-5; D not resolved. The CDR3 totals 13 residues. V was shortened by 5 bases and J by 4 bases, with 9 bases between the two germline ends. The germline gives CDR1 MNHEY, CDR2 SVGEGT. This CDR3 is CASSPSFNQPQHF. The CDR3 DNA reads TGTGCCAGCAGTCCCTCCTTTAATCAGCCCCAGCATTTT.

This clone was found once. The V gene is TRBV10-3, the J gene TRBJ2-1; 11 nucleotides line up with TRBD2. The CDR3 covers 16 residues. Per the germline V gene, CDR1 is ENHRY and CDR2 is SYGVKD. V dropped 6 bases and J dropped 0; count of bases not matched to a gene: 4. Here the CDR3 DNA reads TGTGCCATCAGGAAGGGACTAGCGGACTCCTACAATGAGCAGTTCTTC. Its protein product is CAIRKGLADSYNEQFF.

The DNA of the CDR3 is TGCGCCAGCAGCTTGGGTCCGACAGGGCGGGACAATGAGCAGTTCTTC. Translating it yields CASSLGPTGRDNEQFF. V is TRBV5-1 and J is TRBJ2-1; 7 bases are shared with TRBD1. Germline trimming cut 0 bases from V and 5 bases from J; bases unmatched to any gene: 8. Germline V CDR1 and CDR2: SGHRS, YFSETQ. This CDR3 has 16 residues.

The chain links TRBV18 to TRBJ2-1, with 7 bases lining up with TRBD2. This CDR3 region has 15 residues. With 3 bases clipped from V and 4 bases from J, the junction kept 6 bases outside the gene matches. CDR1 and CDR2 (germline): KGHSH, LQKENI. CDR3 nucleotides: TGTGCCAGCTCACCTCTAACTAGCGTTTACAATGAGCAGTTCTTC. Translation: CASSPLTSVYNEQFF. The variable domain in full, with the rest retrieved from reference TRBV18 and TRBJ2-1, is NAGVMQNPRHLVRRRGQEARLRCSPMKGHSHVYWYRQLPEEGLKFMVYLQKENIIDESGMPKERFSAEFPKEGPSILRIQQVVRGDSAAYFCASSPLTSVYNEQFFGPGTRLTVL.

The CDR3 DNA sequence: TGTGCCAGCAGCGTACAGGGAAACACTGAAGCTTTCTTT. Amino acids: CASSVQGNTEAFF. V is TRBV7-3 and J is TRBJ1-1; possibly TRBD1 for D (6 bases). The V and J ends lost 5 bases and 2 bases respectively, with 9 bases between them. Germline loops: CDR1 SGHTA, CDR2 FQGTGA. The CDR3 totals 13 residues. Full variable domain (outside the CDR3, taken from reference TRBV7-3 and TRBJ1-1): GAGVSQTPSNKVTEKGKYVELRCDPISGHTALYWYRQSLGQGPEFLIYFQGTGAADDSGLPNDRFFAVRPEGSVSTLKIQRTERGDSAVYLCASSVQGNTEAFFGQGTRLTVV.

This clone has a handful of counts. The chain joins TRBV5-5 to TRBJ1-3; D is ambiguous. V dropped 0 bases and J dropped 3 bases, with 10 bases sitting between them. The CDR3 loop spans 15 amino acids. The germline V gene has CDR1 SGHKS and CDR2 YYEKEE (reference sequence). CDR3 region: CASSLEAGYGNTIYF. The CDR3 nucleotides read TGTGCCAGCAGCTTGGAGGCGGGGTATGGAAACACCATATATTTT. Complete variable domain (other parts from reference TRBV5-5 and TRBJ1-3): DAGVTQSPTHLIKTRGQQVTLRCSPISGHKSVSWYQQVLGQGPQFIFQYYEKEERGRGNFPDRFSARQFPNYSSELNVNALLLGDSALYLCASSLEAGYGNTIYFGEGSWLTVV.

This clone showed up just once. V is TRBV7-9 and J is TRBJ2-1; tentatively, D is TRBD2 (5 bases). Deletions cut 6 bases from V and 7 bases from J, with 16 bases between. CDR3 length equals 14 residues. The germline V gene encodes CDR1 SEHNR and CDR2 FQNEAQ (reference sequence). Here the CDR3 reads CASSITSAGNEQFF. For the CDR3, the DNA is TGTGCCAGCAGTATTACAAGTGCGGGTAATGAGCAGTTCTTC.

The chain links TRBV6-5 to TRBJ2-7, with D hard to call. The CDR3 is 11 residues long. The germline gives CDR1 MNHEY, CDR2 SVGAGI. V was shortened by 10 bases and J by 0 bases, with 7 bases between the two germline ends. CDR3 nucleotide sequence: TGTGCCACCCAGTCCTCCTACGAGCAGTACTTC. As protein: CATQSSYEQYF.

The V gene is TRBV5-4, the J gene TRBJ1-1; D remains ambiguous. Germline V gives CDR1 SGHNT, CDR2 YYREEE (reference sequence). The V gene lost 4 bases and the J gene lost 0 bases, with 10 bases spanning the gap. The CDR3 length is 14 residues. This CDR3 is CASSPTLVNTEAFF. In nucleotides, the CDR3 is TGTGCCAGCAGCCCTACCCTCGTGAACACTGAAGCTTTCTTT.

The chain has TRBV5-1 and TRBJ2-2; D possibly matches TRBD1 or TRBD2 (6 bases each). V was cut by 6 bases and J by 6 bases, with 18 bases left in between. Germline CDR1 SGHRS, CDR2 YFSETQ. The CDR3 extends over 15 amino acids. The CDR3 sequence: CASILTSGAPGELFF. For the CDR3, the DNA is TGCGCCAGCATCCTTACATCGGGGGCACCCGGGGAGCTGTTTTTT.

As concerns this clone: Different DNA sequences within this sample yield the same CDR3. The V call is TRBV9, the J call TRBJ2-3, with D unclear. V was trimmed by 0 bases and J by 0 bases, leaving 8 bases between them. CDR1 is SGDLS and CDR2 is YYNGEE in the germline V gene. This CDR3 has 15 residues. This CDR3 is CASSVDSESTDTQYF. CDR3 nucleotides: TGTGCCAGCAGCGTAGATTCGGAAAGCACAGATACGCAGTATTTT.

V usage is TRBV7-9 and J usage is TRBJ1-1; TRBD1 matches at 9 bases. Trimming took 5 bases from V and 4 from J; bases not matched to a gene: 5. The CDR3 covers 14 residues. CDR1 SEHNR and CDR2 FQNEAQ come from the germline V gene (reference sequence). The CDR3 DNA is TGTGCCAGCAGCCAAGACAGGGGGGGCACTGAAGCTTTCTTT. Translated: CASSQDRGGTEAFF.

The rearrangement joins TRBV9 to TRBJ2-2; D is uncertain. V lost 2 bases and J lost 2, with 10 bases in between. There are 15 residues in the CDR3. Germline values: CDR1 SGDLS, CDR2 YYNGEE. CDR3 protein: CASSVWQTNTGELFF. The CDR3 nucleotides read TGTGCCAGCAGCGTCTGGCAGACCAACACCGGGGAGCTGTTTTTT.

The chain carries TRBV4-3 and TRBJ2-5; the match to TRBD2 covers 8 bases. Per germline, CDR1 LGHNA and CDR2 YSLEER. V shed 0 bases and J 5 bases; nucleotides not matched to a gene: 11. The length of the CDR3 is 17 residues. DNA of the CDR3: TGCGCCAGCAGCCAAGATAGGGGCGGGGGGCCAGGGGAGACCCAGTACTTC. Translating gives CASSQDRGGGPGETQYF.

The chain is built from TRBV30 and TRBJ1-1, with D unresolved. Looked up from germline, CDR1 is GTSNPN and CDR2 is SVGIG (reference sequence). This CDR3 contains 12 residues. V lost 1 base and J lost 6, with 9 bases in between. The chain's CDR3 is CAWSASWAEAFF. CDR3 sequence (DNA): TGTGCCTGGAGTGCCTCATGGGCTGAAGCTTTCTTT.

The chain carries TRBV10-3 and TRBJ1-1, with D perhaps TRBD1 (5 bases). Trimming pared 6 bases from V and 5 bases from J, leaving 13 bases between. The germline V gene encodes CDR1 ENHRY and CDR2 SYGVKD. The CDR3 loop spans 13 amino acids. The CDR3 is CAIRGERGTEAFF. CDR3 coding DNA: TGTGCCATCAGGGGTGAGAGGGGAACTGAAGCTTTCTTT.

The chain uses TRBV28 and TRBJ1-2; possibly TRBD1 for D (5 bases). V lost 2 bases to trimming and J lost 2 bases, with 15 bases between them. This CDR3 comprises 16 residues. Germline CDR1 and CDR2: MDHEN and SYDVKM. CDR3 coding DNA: TGTGCCAGCAGTTTAGGCCGGGACCGGGGGAACTATGGCTACACCTTC. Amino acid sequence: CASSLGRDRGNYGYTF.

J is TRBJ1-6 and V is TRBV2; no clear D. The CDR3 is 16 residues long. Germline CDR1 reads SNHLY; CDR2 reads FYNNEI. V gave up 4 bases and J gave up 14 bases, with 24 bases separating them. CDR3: CASSAQRSEGAGALHF. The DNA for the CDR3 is TGTGCCAGCAGTGCCCAACGGAGCGAAGGCGCGGGAGCCCTCCACTTT. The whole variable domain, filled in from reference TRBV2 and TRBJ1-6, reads EPEVTQTPSHQVTQMGQEVILRCVPISNHLYFYWYRQILGQKVEFLVSFYNNEISEKSEIFDDQFSVERPDGSNFTLKIRSTKLEDSAMYFCASSAQRSEGAGALHFGNGTRLTVT.

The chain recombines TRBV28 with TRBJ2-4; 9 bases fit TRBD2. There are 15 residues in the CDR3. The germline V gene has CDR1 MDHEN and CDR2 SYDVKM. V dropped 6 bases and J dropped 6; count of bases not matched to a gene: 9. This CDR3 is CASSLLAGGGNIQYF. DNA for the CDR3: TGTGCCAGCAGCCTACTAGCGGGCGGAGGAAACATTCAGTACTTC.

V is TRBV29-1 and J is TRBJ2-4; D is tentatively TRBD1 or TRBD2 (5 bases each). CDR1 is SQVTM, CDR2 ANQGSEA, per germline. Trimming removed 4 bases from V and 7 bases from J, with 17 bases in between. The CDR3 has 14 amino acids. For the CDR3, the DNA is TGCAGCGTTGTGGGGGACCTGGGCGGGAACATTCAGTACTTC. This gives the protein CSVVGDLGGNIQYF. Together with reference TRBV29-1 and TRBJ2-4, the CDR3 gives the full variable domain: SAVISQKPSRDICQRGTSLTIQCQVDSQVTMMFWYRQQPGQSLTLIATANQGSEATYESGFVIDKFPISRPNLTFSTLTVSNMSPEDSSIYLCSVVGDLGGNIQYFGAGTRLSVL.

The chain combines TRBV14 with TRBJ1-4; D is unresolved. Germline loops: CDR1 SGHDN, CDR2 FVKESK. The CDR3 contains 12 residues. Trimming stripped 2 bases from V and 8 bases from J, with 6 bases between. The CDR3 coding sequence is TGTGCCAGCAGCCAATTTGAAGAAAAACTGTTTTTT. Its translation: CASSQFEEKLFF.